This entry lists 17 T cell receptor beta chains sequenced from one sample in a study of T cell clonality in common variable immunodeficiency. Some clones are missing from TCRdb's copy, which holds only in-frame ones; the method was immunoSEQ multiplex PCR. Sampling found roughly 43,000 clones, none seen once. Sequences were obtained from peripheral blood mononuclear cells. Every receptor here comes from a person aged 18 to 75 in good health.

Many counts were recorded for this clone. With the read ending 3 residues before the CDR3 end, the germline J gene is used to fill in that end. The rearrangement uses TRBV7-2 and TRBJ1-1; TRBD1 matches at 9 bases. The CDR3 runs 13 residues. The germline V gene encodes CDR1 SGHTA and CDR2 FQGNSA. V trimming: 4 bases; J trimming: 6 bases; junction bases outside the gene matches: 3. The DNA read from the CDR3 is TGTGCCAGCAGCTGGGACAGGGCAGCTGAA. It codes for CASSWDRAAE. Given in full, the CDR3 is CASSWDRAAEAFF.

This clone was recorded at least ten times. The read stops 3 residues short of the end of the CDR3; the missing end is completed from the germline J gene. The chain links TRBV7-6 to TRBJ2-1; a possible D gene is TRBD2 (7 bases). V was pared by 1 base and J by 7 bases, with 17 bases between. Germline V gene sequence: CDR1 SGHVS, CDR2 FNYEAQ. The CDR3 is 16 amino acids. Here the CDR3 reads CASSLGVRGGRNEQFF. The sequenced CDR3 bases are TGTGCCAGCAGCTTAGGTGTGAGGGGGGGGAGGAATGAG.

This clone was observed many times. The missing CDR3 end, 3 residues past where the read stops, is filled in from the germline J gene. J is TRBJ2-5 and V is TRBV28; 13 positions match TRBD2. The CDR3 consists of 17 residues. From germline, CDR1 is MDHEN and CDR2 SYDVKM. V lost 3 bases to trimming and J lost 2 bases; unmatched junction nucleotides: 6. This chain's CDR3 is CASSFPLAGGMQETQYF. Partial CDR3 DNA: TGTGCCAGCAGTTTCCCACTAGCGGGAGGGATGCAAGAGACC. The complete variable domain, with remaining parts taken from reference TRBV28 and TRBJ2-5, reads DVKVTQSSRYLVKRTGEKVFLECVQDMDHENMFWYRQDPGLGLRLIYFSYDVKMKEKGDIPEGYSVSREKKERFSLILESASTNQTSMYLCASSFPLAGGMQETQYFGPGTRLLVL.

This clone was observed at least ten times. The read ends 3 residues shy of where the CDR3 ends; the end is completed using the germline J gene. V is TRBV19 and J is TRBJ2-7; D not resolved. CDR3 size: 13 residues. The V gene lost 3 bases and the J gene lost 6 bases, with 12 bases spanning the gap. Germline V gene lookup returns CDR1 LNHDA and CDR2 SQIVND (reference sequence). CDR3 in amino acids: CASSIARNREQYF. Partial CDR3 DNA: TGTGCCAGTAGTATCGCCAGGAATCGCGAG. Using reference TRBV19 and TRBJ2-7 for the parts outside the CDR3, the full variable domain is DGGITQSPKYLFRKEGQNVTLSCEQNLNHDAMYWYRQDPGQGLRLIYYSQIVNDFQKGDIAEGYSVSREKKESFPLTVTSAQKNPTAFYLCASSIARNREQYFGPGTRLTVT.

At least ten counts were recorded for this clone. The CDR3 end lies 3 residues beyond the end of the read and is filled in from the germline J gene. The chain carries TRBV13 and TRBJ1-1; D remains unclear. The CDR3 is made up of 13 amino acids. Germline CDR1 and CDR2: PRHDT and FYEKMQ (reference sequence). The V gene lost 0 bases and the J gene lost 4 bases, with 6 bases spanning the gap. This CDR3 is CASSLGRLTEAFF. The DNA read from the CDR3 is TGTGCCAGCAGCTTAGGCAGACTCACTGAA.

This clone was recorded at least ten times. The sequenced fragment ends 3 residues before the CDR3 boundary, so the rest is inferred from the germline J gene. The V call is TRBV6-2 or TRBV6-3, the J call TRBJ1-5, with a possible D match to TRBD1 (6 bases). Germline CDR1 reads MNHEY; CDR2 reads SVGEGT. Between the trimmed V and J ends, which lost 6 bases and 7 bases, there was a span of 25 bases. This CDR3 has 17 amino acids. CDR3 protein: CASSRGTRGNYLQPQHF. The part of the CDR3 DNA that was read is TGTGCCAGCAGCCGAGGCACGAGGGGGAACTATCTCCAGCCC.

This clone was picked up many times. The junction differs from germline at one of its ends, possibly a read error. Read sequence stops 3 residues before the CDR3 end, and the germline J gene provides the missing end. The gene calls are TRBV4-2 and TRBJ2-5; TRBD1 is a possible D gene (5 bases). Germline V gives CDR1 LGHNA, CDR2 YNFKEQ. This CDR3 is 17 amino acids long. CDR3 region: CASSQDSLLGIAETQYF. The DNA read from the CDR3 is TGCGCCAGCAGCCAAGACAGTCTCCTGGGCATCGCAGAGACC.

This clone occurred many times. The read falls 3 residues short of the CDR3 end, and the missing part is taken from the germline J gene. The V call is TRBV5-1, the J call TRBJ1-1, with 7 bases identical to TRBD1. Germline V lookup: CDR1 SGHRS, CDR2 YFSETQ. V trimming: 1 base; J trimming: 3 bases; junction bases outside the gene matches: 9. This CDR3 is built from 16 residues. CDR3 DNA, as far as it was read: TGCGCCAGCAGCTTGACCCCAACAGGGGCTTACACTGAA. This codes for CASSLTPTGAYTE. The CDR3 reads in full as CASSLTPTGAYTEAFF.

This clone has at least ten counts. From the germline J gene comes the end of the CDR3, since the read stops 3 residues before it. The rearrangement uses TRBV7-9 and TRBJ2-6, with D uncertain. CDR1 and CDR2 from the germline V gene are SEHNR and FQNEAQ (reference sequence). This CDR3 is built from 14 residues. V was clipped by 2 bases and J by 1 base, with 3 bases between them. CDR3 loop: CASSLRSGANVLTF. The sequenced part of the CDR3 DNA is TGTGCCAGCAGCTTACGGTCTGGGGCCAACGTC. The full variable domain, in which reference TRBV7-9 and TRBJ2-6 provide the parts outside the CDR3, is DTGVSQNPRHKITKRGQNVTFRCDPISEHNRLYWYRQTLGQGPEFLTYFQNEAQLEKSRLLSDRFSAERPKGSFSTLEIQRTEQGDSAMYLCASSLRSGANVLTFGAGSRLTVL.

Many counts were recorded for this clone. The read ends 3 residues early relative to the CDR3; the germline J gene fills the gap. This chain uses TRBV6-1 with TRBJ1-1; 7 nucleotides line up with TRBD1. The CDR3 covers 16 residues. CDR1 MNHNS and CDR2 SASEGT come from the germline V gene. V was clipped by 2 bases and J by 1 base; unmatched bases: 7. CDR3 in amino acids: CASSERSRGQNTEAFF. The sequenced CDR3 bases are TGTGCCAGCAGTGAACGGTCGAGGGGGCAGAACACTGAA.

This clone was picked up many times. CDR3 sequence: CASSAEETQYF. Partial CDR3 DNA: TGTGCCAGTAGTGCGGAAGAGACC. The chain has TRBV19 and TRBJ2-5; no clear D. The read falls 3 residues short of the CDR3 end, and the missing part is taken from the germline J gene. Trimming left V 5 bases short and J 3 bases short, with 4 bases between. Germline V gene lookup returns CDR1 LNHDA and CDR2 SQIVND (reference sequence). This CDR3 is 11 amino acids long.

This clone was observed many times. Here the CDR3 reads CASSGTDTNTGELFF. CDR3 DNA (partial): TGTGCCAGCAGCGGGACAGATACGAACACCGGGGAG. V usage is TRBV12-3 or TRBV12-4 and J usage is TRBJ2-2, with TRBD1 matching 7 bases. From the germline J gene comes the end of the CDR3, since the read stops 3 residues before it. Losses at the gene ends were 6 bases for V and 0 bases for J; bases not matched to a gene: 4. The CDR3 extends over 15 amino acids.

This clone was found many times. The DNA ends 3 residues before the CDR3 does, and the rest of the CDR3 is filled in from the germline J gene. The chain carries TRBV19 and TRBJ1-1; TRBD1 might be the D (6 bases). Germline V gene data show CDR1 as LNHDA and CDR2 as SQIVND (reference sequence). The CDR3 covers 17 residues. V was shortened by 1 base and J by 5 bases, with 20 bases between the two germline ends. The sequenced part of the CDR3 DNA is TGTGCCAGTAGTATAGGCTTCGGGGGGCGCGGTTGGACTGAA. Translation gives CASSIGFGGRGWTE. The full CDR3 protein is CASSIGFGGRGWTEAFF.

This clone turned up a few times. The read terminates 3 residues before the CDR3 end, so the remaining end is supplied by the germline J gene. The chain uses TRBV11-2 and TRBJ2-5; 8 bases line up with TRBD2. CDR3 length: 14 amino acids. Germline V gene sequence: CDR1 SGHAT, CDR2 FQNNGV. V shed 5 bases and J 5 bases; nucleotides not matched to a gene: 7. The CDR3 sequence is CASSIIGGVETQYF. Partial CDR3 DNA: TGTGCCAGCAGCATTATCGGGGGGGTGGAGACC.

This clone was recorded at least ten times. The CDR3 extends 3 residues past the end of the read, so its final part is completed from the germline J gene. The chain joins TRBV4-2 to TRBJ2-2, with TRBD2 matching over 8 bases. CDR3 length equals 17 residues. Germline lookup yields CDR1 LGHNA and CDR2 YNFKEQ. J gave up 3 bases and V 3 bases, and 9 bases lay outside the gene matches. The CDR3 spells CASSQRGRAGDTGELFF. CDR3 DNA (partial): TGTGCCAGCAGCCAGAGAGGGCGAGCGGGGGACACCGGGGAG.

This clone has at least ten counts. The sequence runs out 3 residues before the end of the CDR3; the remainder is reconstructed from the germline J gene. The V and J genes are TRBV5-1 and TRBJ2-2; 7 positions match TRBD2. The germline V gene encodes CDR1 SGHRS and CDR2 YFSETQ. V trimming: 7 bases; J trimming: 5 bases; junction bases outside the gene matches: 11. The CDR3 spans 15 residues. The CDR3 bases that were read are TGCGCCAGCCGACTGGGGGGGGAACCTACCGGGGAG. Translated: CASRLGGEPTGE. The entire CDR3 reads CASRLGGEPTGELFF.

In this sample, this clone turned up many times. The CDR3 end lies 3 residues beyond the end of the read and is filled in from the germline J gene. This chain connects TRBV6-2 or TRBV6-3 to TRBJ2-5; TRBD1 matches at 11 bases. The J segment lost 4 bases and the V segment lost 2 bases, leaving 9 bases of the junction unmatched. The length of the CDR3 is 17 residues. Per the germline V gene, CDR1 is MNHEY and CDR2 is SVGEGT. The CDR3 protein is CASSYDPDRGQGETQYF. CDR3 bases read: TGTGCCAGCAGTTACGACCCGGACAGGGGGCAGGGAGAGACC.